This T cell receptor beta chain is drawn from a study of early T cells in non-severe SARS-CoV-2 infection (dated by TCRdb to the early 2020s). Turning to the overall study: Because TCR sequencing was done on bulk RNA from unsorted whole blood, the alpha and beta chains could not be paired. Broader findings and caveats from the paper: VDJdb matching was skewed toward anti-spike CD8 responses, so virus-specific expansions were likely underestimated and private and CD4 specificities were missed.

Set within a cohort of healthcare workers in London, UK, this nested case-control study involved weekly PCR testing of nasopharyngeal swabs along with blood sampling. Healthcare workers were enrolled in the week of the UK lockdown, from 23 to 31 March 2020, and were followed every week for up to about 16 weeks. Relative to germline, V is 3 bases shorter and J is 0 bases shorter, with 15 bases between their ends. Its CDR3 holds 16 amino acids, cysteine through phenylalanine. The kept DNA is CDR3 alone, 48 bases in frame from the first base. CDR1 and CDR2, looked up from the germline V gene (reference sequence), are DFQATT and SNEGSKA. This clonotype occurred many times. Its antigen is unknown. It has no much larger one-base neighbor in the sample; base qualities were not kept. The library was prepared using 5' RACE. TCRdb names NextSeq 500 as the instrument used. Unique molecular identifiers were attached to individual cDNA molecules in the TCR library protocol so that sequencing error and PCR bias could be corrected. Sequencing covered both TCR alpha and beta chains, and within each sample the abundances of alpha and beta sequences were tightly co-correlated. The authors processed their data as follows. Decombinator V4 was used to annotate TCR sequences for V gene, J gene and CDR3. Expanded TCRs were defined as changing significantly between any two time points under a Poisson model with p below 0.0001. TCR abundances were normalised to the total number of TCRs sequenced per sample and were expressed as counts per million. MAIT TCRs were defined by TRAV1-2 paired with TRAJ12, TRAJ20 or TRAJ33, and iNKT TCRs by TRAV10 paired with TRAJ18. VDJdb, accessed 1 November 2021, was searched for CMV, EBV and SARS-CoV-2 annotated TCRs, with TCRs annotated for multiple antigens excluded. TCRdb itself trimmed the public reads at Q25 with fastp, ran MiXCR and retained productive beta chains. Each CDR3 protein appears once, grouped with its most common genes and DNA. These V and J calls derive from TCRdb rather than the authors' analysis. This sample comprises about 33,000 distinct CDR3 sequences, 3.9% of them detected only once. 8% to 10% of the sample belongs to the ten largest clones.

The source material was whole blood. In this chain, TRBV20-1 is recombined with TRBJ2-4; perhaps TRBD1 is the D gene, with 5 bases matching. The receptor was derived from an adult who was a healthcare worker with PCR-confirmed SARS-CoV-2 infection or an uninfected control (not recorded which). CDR3 protein: CSARGPLILAKNIQYF. In nucleotide form, the sequence is TGCAGTGCTAGGGGGCCCCTTATACTAGCCAAAAACATTCAGTACTTC.